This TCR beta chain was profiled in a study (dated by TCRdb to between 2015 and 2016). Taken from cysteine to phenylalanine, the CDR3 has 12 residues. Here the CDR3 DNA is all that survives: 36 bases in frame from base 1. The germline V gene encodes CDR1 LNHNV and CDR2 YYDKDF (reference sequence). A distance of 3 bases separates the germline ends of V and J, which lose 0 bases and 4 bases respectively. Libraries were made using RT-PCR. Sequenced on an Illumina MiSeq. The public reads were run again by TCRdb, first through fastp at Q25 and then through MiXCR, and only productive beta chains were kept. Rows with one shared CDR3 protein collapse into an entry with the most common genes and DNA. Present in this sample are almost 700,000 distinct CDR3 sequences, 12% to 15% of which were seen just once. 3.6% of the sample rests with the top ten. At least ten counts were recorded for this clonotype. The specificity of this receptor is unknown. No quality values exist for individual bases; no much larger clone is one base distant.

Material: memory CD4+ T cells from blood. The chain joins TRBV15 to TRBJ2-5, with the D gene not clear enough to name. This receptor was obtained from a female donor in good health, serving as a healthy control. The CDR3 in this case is CATSRDAETQYF. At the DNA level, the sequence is TGTGCCACCAGCAGAGATGCAGAGACCCAGTACTTC.